This is a list of T cell receptor beta chains from one sample in a study of blood T cell repertoires in COVID-19. The method was immunoSEQ multiplex PCR; TCRdb's version includes in-frame clones alone and lacks a portion of them. Found here are 110,000 to 150,000 clones, approximately 73% of them singletons; the top ten hold less than 4.5%. Sequencing was done on a sample of peripheral blood. These receptors were taken from a man aged 55 to 70 with acute or convalescent COVID-19. The conserved cysteine and the conserved F or W are not part of the CDR3 here.

j_call v_call cdr3_aa
TRBJ1-6 TRBV9 ASSVAGGGDSPLH
TRBJ2-1 TRBV11-2 ASSAAAGVPYNEQF
TRBJ2-7 TRBV6-5 ASSKGLAGYEQY
TRBJ1-1 TRBV5-1 ASSLGDRGRTF
TRBJ2-7 TRBV6-6 ASSIALSSYEQY
TRBJ2-5 TRBV11-2 ASSLGVSQETQY
TRBJ2-7 TRBV3-1/TRBV3-2 ASSQWESSYEQY
TRBJ2-1 TRBV6-5 ASSYALAGGGEQF
TRBJ1-4 TRBV5-8 ASSLQQGVEKLF
TRBJ2-3 TRBV19 ASTMRTSGRPTDTQY
TRBJ2-5 TRBV4-2 ASRLLAGDQETQY
TRBJ1-2 TRBV27 ASSLYRTGLFRGGYT
TRBJ2-6 TRBV6-5 ASQRGADGANVLT
TRBJ2-2 TRBV29-1 SAANRGTTGELF
TRBJ2-3 TRBV19 ASSTSGQDTDTQY
TRBJ2-1 TRBV5-1 ASSLGVAGEEEQF
TRBJ2-3 TRBV27 ASSLFGGTDTQY
TRBJ2-1 TRBV3-1/TRBV3-2 ASSQDPLGRYSYNEQF
TRBJ1-1 TRBV10-3 AITEGGSGTEAF
TRBJ2-3 TRBV5-4 ASSPSTRADTQY
TRBJ2-5 TRBV5-1 ASSLAGAETQY
TRBJ2-1 TRBV13 ASSPASGEGSYNEQF
TRBJ2-7 TRBV11-2 ASSPDTYEQY
TRBJ2-1 TRBV2 ASSELAGGNEQF
TRBJ2-3 TRBV7-9 ASSIYEASSTDTQY
TRBJ2-7 TRBV16 ASSHQGKGGNEQY
TRBJ2-7 TRBV5-4 ASRNDYSYEQY
TRBJ2-1 TRBV5-6 ASSLGDRGLAGVRNEQF
TRBJ2-1 TRBV7-9 ASSFTGRVDYNEQF
TRBJ2-7 TRBV5-4 ASSDPGQGVYEQY
TRBJ1-5 TRBV19 ASRTGDRVYQPQH
TRBJ1-1 TRBV11-1 ASSLGRGNTEAF
TRBJ2-2 TRBV7-6 ASSNDREVSTGELF
TRBJ2-1 TRBV7-3 ASSVAGFSNEQF
TRBJ2-1 TRBV2 ASQRPASGGEQF
TRBJ1-1 TRBV18 ASSPTGTGGVAF
TRBJ2-4 TRBV7-9 ASSSLGGNIQY
TRBJ2-3 TRBV12-5 ASGSSYTDTQY
TRBJ2-2 TRBV6-6 ASSTDSTNTGELF
TRBJ2-7 TRBV29-1 SVTGNYEQY
TRBJ2-1 TRBV5-6 ASSMGTGTSGTTQF
TRBJ2-1 TRBV19 ASSARLAGPEQF
TRBJ2-7 TRBV7-9 ASSLGQGPRDEQY
TRBJ2-2 TRBV27 ASRTSGSHPGELF
TRBJ2-3 TRBV28 ASSLRAGGLADTQY
TRBJ1-5 TRBV6-5 ASSLHGGEPQH
TRBJ2-1 TRBV5-5 ASSSRGLGFSNEQF
TRBJ2-1 TRBV14 ASSQVAGFNEQF
TRBJ2-7 TRBV25-1 ASSLWGLGQPNYEQY